The rows below give T cell receptor beta chains drawn from one sample of a study of CD8 T cells in ankylosing spondylitis. One entry per CDR3 protein results from TCRdb running MiXCR on the 5' RACE reads. Of more than 150,000 distinct CDR3 sequences in the sample, about 20% were seen once. The sample comprised blood, either unsorted or a sorted T cell fraction (not recorded which). These receptors originate from a male donor between 5 and 29 years old with ankylosing spondylitis or in good health (not recorded which). Each CDR3 is given with its conserved first and last residue. A D gene is named only where the DNA matches it firmly. Some rows have no size entry. The others give once, few or many, or a class for an expanded clone.

TRBJ2-1,TRBD2,TRBV10-3,many,TGTGCCATCAGTGAACTAGCGGGAGACCCCTCCTACAATGAGCAGTTCTTC,CAISELAGDPSYNEQFF
TRBJ2-7,TRBD1,TRBV20-1,-,TGCAGTGCTAGAGGGGACAGGCGCCCCTACGAGCAGTACTTC,CSARGDRRPYEQYF
TRBJ2-5,-,TRBV15,many,TGTGCCACCAGCAGAGATAGATTGAGGGGATTAGGGGAGACCCAGTACTTC,CATSRDRLRGLGETQYF
TRBJ2-1,TRBD2,TRBV14,many,TGTGCCAGCAGCCAACTAGCGGGAGTCCTAAATGAGCAGTTCTTC,CASSQLAGVLNEQFF
TRBJ2-6,-,TRBV24-1,many,TGTGCCACCAGTGACTTCCGTTTCAACGTCCTGACTTTC,CATSDFRFNVLTF
TRBJ2-3,-,TRBV29-1,few,TGCAGCGTTGACCCGGACAGCACAGATACGCAGTATTTT,CSVDPDSTDTQYF
TRBJ2-5,-,TRBV12-3/TRBV12-4,-,TGTGCCAGCAGTTCTGGACGAGAGACCCAGTACTTC,CASSSGRETQYF
TRBJ2-6,-,TRBV6-5,many,TGTGCCAGCAGTCACAGGGAGGGTGGGGCCAACGTCCTGACTTTC,CASSHREGGANVLTF
TRBJ2-5,-,TRBV3-1,-,TGTGCCAGCAGCCAAGAGGGGGTACTCGCCCCCAGGACCCAGTACTTC,CASSQEGVLAPRTQYF
TRBJ2-5,TRBD2,TRBV29-1,many,TGCAGCGCTAGACTAGCGGGAACCCCCCAGTACTTC,CSARLAGTPQYF
TRBJ2-5,TRBD2,TRBV4-2,many,TGTGCCAGCAGCCCCGCGACTAGCTTACAAGAGACCCAGTACTTC,CASSPATSLQETQYF
TRBJ2-1,TRBD2,TRBV7-6,many,TGTGCCAGCAGCCAGCCTACTAGCGGGAGCCCCTACAATGAGCAGTTCTTC,CASSQPTSGSPYNEQFF
TRBJ2-7,-,TRBV20-1,-,TGCAGTGCTAGATTGCGTAATCTCGCGTACGAGCAGTACTTC,CSARLRNLAYEQYF
TRBJ2-1,-,TRBV29-1,once,TGCAGCGTCGCGCAGAATGAGCAGTTCTTC,CSVAQNEQFF
TRBJ1-6,-,TRBV6-5,many,TGTGCCAGCTCTTTCGGGTGGGGGCTCGATTCACCCCTCCACTTT,CASSFGWGLDSPLHF
TRBJ2-1,TRBD2,TRBV29-1,many,TGCAGCGCTGACGGACTAGCTGGGAGTGGGCAGTTCTTC,CSADGLAGSGQFF
TRBJ2-7,-,TRBV18,many,TGTGCCAGCTCACCTGTGGGAGGGGGCGAGTACGAGCAGTACTTC,CASSPVGGGEYEQYF
TRBJ2-1,-,TRBV6-5,many,TGTGCCAGCAGTAGATCTACTAGCCCCCGCGATAATGAGCAGTTCTTC,CASSRSTSPRDNEQFF
TRBJ2-7,-,TRBV4-3,many,TGCGCCAGCAGCCCGGGTCTGACCTACGAGCAGTACTTC,CASSPGLTYEQYF
TRBJ1-2,-,TRBV24-1,many,TGTGCCACCAGTGATCCTGTACAGGGAAGCTATGGCTACACCTTC,CATSDPVQGSYGYTF
TRBJ1-1,-,TRBV20-1,many,TGCAGTGCTAGAGCGCGGAACCTAATGAACACTGAAGCTTTCTTT,CSARARNLMNTEAFF
TRBJ2-7,-,TRBV7-2,many,TGTGCCAGCAGTGCCGGGGCAAGCAGCTCCTACGAGCAGTACTTC,CASSAGASSSYEQYF
TRBJ1-2,-,TRBV13,many,TGTGCCAGCAGCTTAGGGGGATCTTATGGCTACACCTTC,CASSLGGSYGYTF
TRBJ1-1,-,TRBV29-1,many,TGCAGCGTTGACGGCGGGAACACTGAAGCTTTCTTT,CSVDGGNTEAFF
TRBJ2-2,-,TRBV7-2,-,TGTGCCAGCAGCTTAGCCCGGGACGTCGGGGAGCTGTTTTTT,CASSLARDVGELFF
TRBJ2-1,-,TRBV27,many,TGTGCCAGCAGTTTTGGACGGGGGAATGAGCAGTTCTTC,CASSFGRGNEQFF
TRBJ2-2,-,TRBV4-1,many,TGCGCCAGCAGCCAAGGACTGAACACCGGGGAGCTGTTTTTT,CASSQGLNTGELFF